The source of this T cell receptor (beta chain) is a study of blood T cell repertoires in COVID-19. Study background: Acute and convalescent COVID-19 samples came from the United States, Italy and Spain. T cells, B-cell-depleted T cells, or PBMCs provided the cDNA or gDNA that served as material.

Per the authors' pipeline: Quantification of nucleated cells was approximated via reference gene primer amplification. The assay was immunoSEQ multiplex PCR, and TCRdb's table has in-frame clones only and misses some. The V and J calls and clone size are taken from that table; D and trimming were inferred from the DNA. Of approximately 53,000 clones in the sample, 82% were seen once. CDR3 length: 15 residues. The V end lost 3 bases, the J end lost 7 bases, and 17 bases lay between the germline ends. Germline values: CDR1 SGHRS, CDR2 YFSETQ. The clonotype comes from an older woman with acute or convalescent COVID-19. Sequenced input: peripheral blood. V and J are TRBV5-1 and TRBJ2-1; D possibly corresponds to TRBD2 (7 bases). CDR3 DNA: TGCGCCAGCAGCTGGCGGGGGCCCAATTTGAATGAGCAGTTCTTC. Amino acids: CASSWRGPNLNEQFF.